This T cell receptor beta chain was identified during a study of radiotherapy plus CTLA-4 blockade in lung cancer. Study in general: Patients showed objective responses in 15% to 20% of cases, and disease control was achieved by approximately 31%. Study observations and caveats: With interferon-beta, early dynamics of blood T cell clones were reported to best predict response.

Ipilimumab CTLA-4 blockade and focal radiation were given to patients with chemo-refractory metastatic non-small-cell lung cancer. Sequencing used immunoSEQ multiplex PCR; TCRdb keeps in-frame clones, though not all of them. The sample has 20,000 to 25,000 clones, about 76% seen once. This clone was found a few times. Antigen specificity is unknown. The CDR3 is 14 amino acids. Germline V gene sequence: CDR1 MNHNY, CDR2 SVGAGI (reference sequence). The V end lost 2 bases, the J end lost 3 bases, and 10 bases lay between the germline ends. The gene calls are TRBV6-6 and TRBJ1-2; tentatively, D is TRBD1 (5 bases). The specimen comprised peripheral blood, sampled from a patient treated with radiotherapy plus ipilimumab. This receptor was identified in a human donor with non-small cell lung cancer whose response to radiotherapy plus ipilimumab could not be evaluated. The CDR3 DNA reads as TGTGCCAGCAGTTACACGGACATACACTATGGCTACACCTTC. This translates into CASSYTDIHYGYTF.